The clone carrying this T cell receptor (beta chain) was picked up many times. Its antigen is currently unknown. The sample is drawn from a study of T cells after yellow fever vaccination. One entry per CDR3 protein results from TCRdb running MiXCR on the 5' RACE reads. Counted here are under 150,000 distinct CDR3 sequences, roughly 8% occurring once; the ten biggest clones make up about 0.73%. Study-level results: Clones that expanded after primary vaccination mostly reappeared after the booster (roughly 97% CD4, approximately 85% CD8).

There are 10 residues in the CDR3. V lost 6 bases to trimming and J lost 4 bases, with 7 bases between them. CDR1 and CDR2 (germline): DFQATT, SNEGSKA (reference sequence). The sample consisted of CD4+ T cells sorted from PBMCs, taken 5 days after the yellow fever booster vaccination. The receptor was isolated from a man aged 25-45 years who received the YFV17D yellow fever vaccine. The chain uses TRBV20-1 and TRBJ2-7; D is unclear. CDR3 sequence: CSAAAYEQYF. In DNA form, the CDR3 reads TGCAGTGCCGCCGCGTACGAGCAGTACTTC.